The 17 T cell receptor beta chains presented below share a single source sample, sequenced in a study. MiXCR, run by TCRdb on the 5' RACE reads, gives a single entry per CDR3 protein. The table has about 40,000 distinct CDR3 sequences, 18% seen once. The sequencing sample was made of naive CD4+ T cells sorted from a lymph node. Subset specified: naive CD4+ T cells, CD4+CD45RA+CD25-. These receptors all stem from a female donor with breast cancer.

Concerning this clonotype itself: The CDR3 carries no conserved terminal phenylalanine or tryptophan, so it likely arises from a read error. The CDR3 loop reads CASSPTSGRTGELFL. The CDR3 DNA reads TGTGCCAGCAGCCCGACTAGCGGGAGGACCGGGGAGCTGTTTCTT. The chain recombines TRBV4-2 with TRBJ2-2; TRBD2 matches 13 bases. The CDR3 consists of 15 residues. Germline V CDR1 and CDR2: LGHNA, YNFKEQ. J lost 5 bases, V lost 4 bases, and 1 base had no gene match.

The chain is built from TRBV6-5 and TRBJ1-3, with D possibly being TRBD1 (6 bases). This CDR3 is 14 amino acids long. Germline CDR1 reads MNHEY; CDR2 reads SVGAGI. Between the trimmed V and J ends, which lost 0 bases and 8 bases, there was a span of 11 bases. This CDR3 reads CASSYSGGKDTIYF. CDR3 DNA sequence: TGTGCCAGCAGTTACTCAGGGGGAAAAGACACCATATATTTT.

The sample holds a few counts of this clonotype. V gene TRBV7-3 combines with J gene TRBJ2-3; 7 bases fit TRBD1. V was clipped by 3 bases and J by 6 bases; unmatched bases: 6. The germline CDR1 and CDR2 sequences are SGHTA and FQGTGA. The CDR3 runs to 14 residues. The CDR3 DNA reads TGTGCCAGCAGCTTTACAGGGGATGGGGATACGCAGTATTTT. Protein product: CASSFTGDGDTQYF. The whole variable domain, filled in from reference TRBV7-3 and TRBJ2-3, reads GAGVSQTPSNKVTEKGKYVELRCDPISGHTALYWYRQSLGQGPEFLIYFQGTGAADDSGLPNDRFFAVRPEGSVSTLKIQRTERGDSAVYLCASSFTGDGDTQYFGPGTRLTVL.

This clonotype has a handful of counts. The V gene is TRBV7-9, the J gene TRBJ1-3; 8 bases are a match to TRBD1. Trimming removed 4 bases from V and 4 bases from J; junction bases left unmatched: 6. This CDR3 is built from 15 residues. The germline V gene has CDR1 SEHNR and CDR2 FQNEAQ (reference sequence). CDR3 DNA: TGTGCCAGCAGCTCCGGACAGGGCTCCGGAAACACCATATATTTT. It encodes CASSSGQGSGNTIYF.

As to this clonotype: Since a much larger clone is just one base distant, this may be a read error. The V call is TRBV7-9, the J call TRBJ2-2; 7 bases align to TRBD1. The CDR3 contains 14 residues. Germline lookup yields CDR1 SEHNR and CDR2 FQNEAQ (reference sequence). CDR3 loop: CASSIGGNTGELVF. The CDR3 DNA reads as TGTGCCAGCAGCATAGGGGGCAACACCGGGGAGCTGGTTTTT.

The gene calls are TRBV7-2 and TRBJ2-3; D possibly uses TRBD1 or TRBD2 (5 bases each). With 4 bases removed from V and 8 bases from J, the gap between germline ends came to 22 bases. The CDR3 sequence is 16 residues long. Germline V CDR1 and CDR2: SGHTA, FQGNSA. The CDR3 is CASSSRNGAFKSTQYF. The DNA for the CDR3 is TGTGCCAGCAGCTCTCGAAACGGGGCGTTCAAGAGTACGCAGTATTTT.

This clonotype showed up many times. CDR3 sequence reads: CASRPSPGVKAFF. CDR3 sequence (DNA): TGTGCCAGCAGACCGAGCCCAGGGGTCAAAGCTTTCTTT. This chain joins TRBV6-5 and TRBJ1-1, with D tentatively TRBD1 (6 bases). This CDR3 region has 13 residues. The V end lost 6 bases, the J end lost 9 bases, and 17 bases lay between the germline ends. Germline V gives CDR1 MNHEY, CDR2 SVGAGI.

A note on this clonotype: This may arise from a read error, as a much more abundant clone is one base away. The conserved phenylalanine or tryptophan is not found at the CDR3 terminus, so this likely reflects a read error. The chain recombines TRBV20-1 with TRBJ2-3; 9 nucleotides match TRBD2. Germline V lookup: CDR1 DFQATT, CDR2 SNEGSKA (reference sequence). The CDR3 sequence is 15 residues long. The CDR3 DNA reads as TGCAGCGCCGCCCCAGCGGGAGGCTTCACAGATACGCAGTATCTT. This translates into CSAAPAGGFTDTQYL.

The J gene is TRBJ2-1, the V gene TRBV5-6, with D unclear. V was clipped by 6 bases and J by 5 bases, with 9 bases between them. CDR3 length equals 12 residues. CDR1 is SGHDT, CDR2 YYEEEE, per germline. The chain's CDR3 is CASIGGDNEQFF. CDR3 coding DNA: TGTGCCAGCATAGGCGGCGACAATGAGCAGTTCTTC.

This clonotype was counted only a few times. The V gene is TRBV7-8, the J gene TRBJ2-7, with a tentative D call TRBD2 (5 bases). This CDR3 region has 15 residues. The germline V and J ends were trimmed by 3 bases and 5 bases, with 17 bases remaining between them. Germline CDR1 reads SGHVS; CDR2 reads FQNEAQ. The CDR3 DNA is TGTGCCAGCAGCTTGGGGAGCACCCTTAGAGACGAGCAGTACTTC. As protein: CASSLGSTLRDEQYF.

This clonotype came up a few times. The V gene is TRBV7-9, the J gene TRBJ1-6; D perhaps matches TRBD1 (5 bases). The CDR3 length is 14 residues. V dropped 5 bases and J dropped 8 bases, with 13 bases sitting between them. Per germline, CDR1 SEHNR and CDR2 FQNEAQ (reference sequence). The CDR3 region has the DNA TGTGCCAGCAGCCAAAGAGCGGGGGATTCACCCCTCCACTTT. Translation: CASSQRAGDSPLHF.

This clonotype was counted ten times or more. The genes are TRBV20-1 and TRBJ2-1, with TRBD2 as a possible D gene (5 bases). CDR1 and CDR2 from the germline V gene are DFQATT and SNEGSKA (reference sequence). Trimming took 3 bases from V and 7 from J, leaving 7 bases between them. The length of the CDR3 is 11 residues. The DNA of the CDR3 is TGCAGTGCTAGTAGCGCGAATGAGCAGTTCTTC. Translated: CSASSANEQFF.

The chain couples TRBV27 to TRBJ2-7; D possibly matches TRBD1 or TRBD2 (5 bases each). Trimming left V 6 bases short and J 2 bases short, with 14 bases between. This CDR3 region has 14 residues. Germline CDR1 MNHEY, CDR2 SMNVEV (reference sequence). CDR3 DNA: TGTGCCAGCAGGCCATCGGGGACCACCTACGAGCAGTACTTC. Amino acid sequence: CASRPSGTTYEQYF.

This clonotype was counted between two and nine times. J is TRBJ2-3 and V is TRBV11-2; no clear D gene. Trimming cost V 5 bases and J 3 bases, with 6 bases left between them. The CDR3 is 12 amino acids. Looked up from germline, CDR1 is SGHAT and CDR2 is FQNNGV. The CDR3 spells CASSPNTDTQYF. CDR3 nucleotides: TGTGCCAGCAGCCCGAATACAGATACGCAGTATTTT.

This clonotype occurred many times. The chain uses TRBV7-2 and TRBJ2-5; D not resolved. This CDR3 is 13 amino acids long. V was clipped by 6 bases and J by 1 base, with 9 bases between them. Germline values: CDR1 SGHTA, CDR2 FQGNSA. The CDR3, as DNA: TGTGCCAGCAGAACATATCTCCAAGAGACCCAGTACTTC. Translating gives CASRTYLQETQYF.

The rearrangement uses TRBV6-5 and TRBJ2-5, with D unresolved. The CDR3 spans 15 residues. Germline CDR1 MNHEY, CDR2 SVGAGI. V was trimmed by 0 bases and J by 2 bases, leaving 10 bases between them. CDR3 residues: CASSYSYSLQETQYF. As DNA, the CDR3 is TGTGCCAGCAGTTACTCATACTCCCTGCAAGAGACCCAGTACTTC.

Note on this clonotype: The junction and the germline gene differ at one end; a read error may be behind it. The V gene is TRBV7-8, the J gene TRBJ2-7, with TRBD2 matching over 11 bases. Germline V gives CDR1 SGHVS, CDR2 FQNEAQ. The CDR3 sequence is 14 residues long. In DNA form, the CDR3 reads TGTGCCAGCAGCATAGCGGGAGGGACCTACGAGCAGTACTTC. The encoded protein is CASSIAGGTYEQYF.